These T cell receptor beta chains were read from a single sample in a study of blood T cells in healthy people across ages. TCRdb re-called the 5' RACE reads with MiXCR, one entry per CDR3 protein. Counted here are some 750,000 distinct CDR3 sequences, about a fifth occurring once; the ten biggest clones make up about 22%. The sample taken for sequencing was blood. The source of these receptors is a man between 65 and 85 years old in good health. CDR3s include the opening cysteine and the closing phenylalanine or tryptophan. A D gene is named only where the DNA matches it firmly. Clone size appears in some rows only: once, few, many, or a class for an expanded clone.

.	.	TRBV3-1	TRBJ2-2	TGTGCCAGCAGCCAAGTCACAGGGCGGGCCGGGGAGCTGTTTTTT	CASSQVTGRAGELFF
few	.	TRBV12-3/TRBV12-4	TRBJ1-5	TGTGCCAGCAGACCAGGGAGGGGCCGAGGGAATCAGCCCCAGCATTTT	CASRPGRGRGNQPQHF
.	TRBD2	TRBV20-1	TRBJ2-1	TGCAGTGCCCCGACTAGCGGGGGGAAAAATGAGCAGTTCTTC	CSAPTSGGKNEQFF
.	.	TRBV3-1	TRBJ2-4	TGTGCCAGCAGCCCTGAGCCAGCCAAAAACATTCAGTACTTC	CASSPEPAKNIQYF
few	.	TRBV3-1	TRBJ2-7	TGTGCCAGCAGCCAAGTCCTACAGGGAGGGAGATACGAGCAGTACTTC	CASSQVLQGGRYEQYF
few	.	TRBV12-3/TRBV12-4	TRBJ1-3	TGTGCCAGCACCGCATGGCTACAATCTGGAAACACCATATATTTT	CASTAWLQSGNTIYF
.	.	TRBV27	TRBJ2-1	TGTGCCAGCAGTTTATACACTAGCTCCTACAATGAGCAGTTCTTC	CASSLYTSSYNEQFF
few	.	TRBV29-1	TRBJ1-1	TGCAGCGTTCGGGCGACGAACACTGAAGCTTTCTTT	CSVRATNTEAFF
few	.	TRBV12-3/TRBV12-4	TRBJ2-7	TGTGCCAGCAGTTTTAGCAGGGTGGTCGACGAGCAGTACTTC	CASSFSRVVDEQYF
many	.	TRBV5-1	TRBJ2-5	TGCGCCAGCAGCCTAGGACAGACCCAAGAGACCCAGTACTTC	CASSLGQTQETQYF
.	.	TRBV7-2	TRBJ1-2	TGTGCCAGCAGCTGGGAGTCATATGGCTACACCTTC	CASSWESYGYTF
.	.	TRBV29-1	TRBJ1-2	TGCAGCGTTTTTCGACGGCTTGAAGGCTACACCTTC	CSVFRRLEGYTF
few	TRBD2	TRBV12-3/TRBV12-4	TRBJ2-2	TGTGCCAGCAGGGGGACTAGCGGGGGGCCCGACACCGGGGAGCTGTTTTTT	CASRGTSGGPDTGELFF
.	TRBD1	TRBV12-3/TRBV12-4	TRBJ1-6	TGTGCCAGCAGCCCCGGTACAGGGGGTCGTTTTAGTAATTCACCCCTCCACTTT	CASSPGTGGRFSNSPLHF
.	.	TRBV13	TRBJ1-1	TGTGCCAGCAGCTTCCGGGAGACTGAAGCTTTCTTT	CASSFRETEAFF
few	.	TRBV6-5	TRBJ1-1	TGTGCCAGCTGTGGCAGGGTCGGGAACACTGAAGCTTTCTTT	CASCGRVGNTEAFF
few	.	TRBV12-3/TRBV12-4	TRBJ2-2	TGTGCCAGCAGTTTCAGGCAGGCTAACACCGGGGAGCTGTTTTTT	CASSFRQANTGELFF
many	.	TRBV15	TRBJ2-1	TGTGCCACCAGCAGAGGGGGGGTCTCCCACAATGAGCAGTTCTTC	CATSRGGVSHNEQFF
.	TRBD1	TRBV20-1	TRBJ1-2	TGCAGTGCTAACAGGGGGACGGGCTACACCTTC	CSANRGTGYTF
.	.	TRBV12-3/TRBV12-4	TRBJ2-7	TGTGCCAGCAGCCCCACCCCGGAGAGCTCCTACGAGCAGTACTTC	CASSPTPESSYEQYF
.	TRBD1	TRBV5-1	TRBJ2-3	TGCGCCAGCAGCTTGGCGACAGGGGGCACAGATACGCAGTATTTT	CASSLATGGTDTQYF
many	TRBD1	TRBV5-1	TRBJ1-1	TGCGCCAGCAGCTTGGACAGGGGGATGAACACTGAAGCTTTCTTT	CASSLDRGMNTEAFF
.	.	TRBV27	TRBJ2-5	TGTGCCAGCACCTCCCCGGCAGGGGGGTATGAGACCCAGTACTTC	CASTSPAGGYETQYF
few	.	TRBV7-6	TRBJ1-4	TGTGCCAGCAGCTTAGCGGGGTTTTATGCAACTAATGAAAAACTGTTTTTT	CASSLAGFYATNEKLFF
few	.	TRBV20-1	TRBJ1-5	TGCAGTGCTAGTGTTGGGGGCCAGAATCAGCCCCAGCATTTT	CSASVGGQNQPQHF
.	.	TRBV27	TRBJ2-1	TGTGCCAGCAGTCCCCTCCGAGAGAATGAGCAGTTCTTC	CASSPLRENEQFF
many	.	TRBV6-6	TRBJ2-5	TGTGCCAGCAGCCCTAGAAGGGGAGAGACCCAGTACTTC	CASSPRRGETQYF
many	.	TRBV7-3	TRBJ2-2	TGTGCCAGCAGTCGCTCGGGAGTAGGTACCGGGGAGCTGTTTTTT	CASSRSGVGTGELFF
.	TRBD1	TRBV2	TRBJ2-7	TGTGCCAGCAAGGGGGACAGGTACGAGCAGTACTTC	CASKGDRYEQYF
few	.	TRBV12-3/TRBV12-4	TRBJ2-1	TGTGCCAGTGCGATGACAGGGAGGAGGAATGAGCAGTTCTTC	CASAMTGRRNEQFF
.	.	TRBV6-5	TRBJ2-5	TGTGCCAGCAGTTACTCCGGGACTCACAGAGAGACCCAGTACTTC	CASSYSGTHRETQYF
few	TRBD1	TRBV20-1	TRBJ2-5	TGCAGTGCTAGAGATGGCTCGACAGGGAATGGGGAGACCCAGTACTTC	CSARDGSTGNGETQYF
.	TRBD1	TRBV25-1	TRBJ2-7	TGTGCCAGCAGTGAAAGGGACAGGGGCTACGAGCAGTACTTC	CASSERDRGYEQYF